The 18 T cell receptor beta chains reported below all come from one sample, sequenced in a study of blood T cell repertoires in COVID-19. Some clones are missing from TCRdb's copy, which holds only in-frame ones; the method was immunoSEQ multiplex PCR. The table shows approximately 35,000 clones, with 85% to 90% occurring only once. Sequencing was done on a sample of peripheral blood. The receptors here all came from a human donor in a cohort sampled during active COVID-19.

V and J are TRBV6-2 or TRBV6-3 and TRBJ2-1, with 9 bases lining up with TRBD2. The CDR3 consists of 15 residues. CDR1 and CDR2 (germline): MNHEY, SVGEGT. The V gene end was trimmed by 5 bases and the J gene end by 10 bases; junction bases not matched to a gene: 12. The CDR3 DNA is TGTGCCAGCAGTCATCGGGCGGGAGGGCCAGGGGAGCAGTTCTTC. The encoded protein is CASSHRAGGPGEQFF.

The chain has TRBV4-2 and TRBJ2-2; 14 bases map to TRBD2. Looked up from germline, CDR1 is LGHNA and CDR2 is YNFKEQ. After removal of 0 bases from V and 7 bases from J, the junction contained 7 bases not matched to a gene. The CDR3 runs 18 residues. CDR3 in DNA: TGTGCCAGCAGCCAAGAGGGGACTAGCGGGGGTAGGGGCGGGGAGCTGTTTTTT. As protein: CASSQEGTSGGRGGELFF.

Remarks on this clone: No DNA is shown, since the ends of the CDR3 on it are uncertain; the CDR3 is the one TCRdb lists. This chain joins TRBV28 and TRBJ2-6; the table's D gene call, TRBD1, was not cross checked with the DNA. The CDR3 spans 19 residues, counting both ends. Germline CDR1 is MDHEN and CDR2 is SYDVKM. The CDR3 here is CASSSSTGLGWPGANVLTF.

V and J are TRBV5-6 and TRBJ2-7; TRBD1 agrees at 7 bases. Germline CDR1 reads SGHDT; CDR2 reads YYEEEE. CDR3 length equals 15 residues. V dropped 8 bases and J dropped 0; count of bases not matched to a gene: 11. The CDR3 sequence is CASHSPDRASYEQYF. The CDR3 DNA follows: TGTGCCAGTCACTCACCCGACAGGGCCTCCTACGAGCAGTACTTC.

V is TRBV5-1 and J is TRBJ2-1; D possibly corresponds to TRBD2 (6 bases). CDR3 size: 15 residues. V shed 0 bases and J shed 2 bases, with 9 bases lying between them. Germline values: CDR1 SGHRS, CDR2 YFSETQ. The CDR3 DNA follows: TGCGCCAGCAGCTTGGCCGCGGGGCCCTACAATGAGCAGTTCTTC. This codes for CASSLAAGPYNEQFF.

The chain uses TRBV27 and TRBJ1-4; 8 bases align to TRBD1. CDR1 MNHEY and CDR2 SMNVEV come from the germline V gene (reference sequence). CDR3 length: 14 residues. V lost 5 bases to trimming and J lost 5 bases; unmatched junction nucleotides: 4. The CDR3 DNA follows: TGTGCCAGCAGTCCCTGGGACAGGAATGAAAAACTGTTTTTT. This codes for CASSPWDRNEKLFF.

CDR3 in DNA: TGTGCCAGCAGTAGGAGCGACAGGGCGTACTATGGCTACACCTTC. Protein: CASSRSDRAYYGYTF. The chain links TRBV6-5 to TRBJ1-2, with 7 bases that match TRBD1. The CDR3 has 15 amino acids. V dropped 5 bases and J dropped 3; count of bases not matched to a gene: 9. Per the germline V gene, CDR1 is MNHEY and CDR2 is SVGAGI.

The J gene is TRBJ2-5, the V gene TRBV24-1; TRBD1 agrees at 10 bases. The CDR3 length is 15 residues. Germline CDR1 and CDR2: KGHDR and SFDVKD. The trim removed 3 bases at V and 7 bases at J, leaving 7 bases unmatched. For the CDR3, the DNA is TGTGCCACCAGTGATCGGACAGGGGGTATCGGGACCCAGTACTTC. Its protein is CATSDRTGGIGTQYF.

This chain joins TRBV6-5 and TRBJ2-3; 10 bases align to TRBD2. Germline CDR1 MNHEY, CDR2 SVGAGI. V shed 8 bases, J shed 0 bases, and the junction held 5 bases outside the gene matches. The CDR3 totals 15 residues. The CDR3 region has the DNA TGTGCCAGCCGACATAGCGGGAGGAGCACAGATACGCAGTATTTT. Translating it yields CASRHSGRSTDTQYF.

V gene TRBV7-2 combines with J gene TRBJ2-1; 7 bases fit TRBD2. Germline V gene data show CDR1 as SGHTA and CDR2 as FQGNSA. This CDR3 contains 17 residues. Trimming took 4 bases from V and 2 from J; bases not matched to a gene: 11. The CDR3 coding sequence is TGTGCCAGCAGCTCACTTCCGATCGGGAGGACCTACAATGAGCAGTTCTTC. This translates into CASSSLPIGRTYNEQFF.

The chain recombines TRBV6-5 with TRBJ1-1; D gene uncertain. Germline-derived CDR1 and CDR2 are MNHEY and SVGAGI. Trimming pared 8 bases from V and 0 bases from J, leaving 13 bases between. CDR3 length: 14 amino acids. The DNA of the CDR3 is TGTGCCAGCGCAAACTTCGGGATGAACACTGAAGCTTTCTTT. This encodes CASANFGMNTEAFF.

The rearrangement links TRBV11-3 to TRBJ2-5; D perhaps matches TRBD1 (6 bases). V dropped 4 bases and J dropped 0 bases, with 15 bases sitting between them. The germline CDR1 and CDR2 sequences are SGHNT and YENEEA. The CDR3 consists of 16 residues. CDR3 protein: CASSSTRGEYQETQYF. In DNA form, the CDR3 reads TGTGCCAGCAGCTCAACCAGGGGCGAGTACCAAGAGACCCAGTACTTC.

V and J are TRBV6-5 and TRBJ1-2; 9 bases match TRBD1. V was clipped by 10 bases and J by 3 bases; unmatched bases: 6. From germline, CDR1 is MNHEY and CDR2 SVGAGI. CDR3 size: 13 residues. The CDR3 sequence is CATNRGQDYGYTF. As DNA, the CDR3 is TGTGCCACCAACAGGGGGCAGGACTATGGCTACACCTTC.

V gene TRBV5-1 combines with J gene TRBJ1-3; TRBD1 agrees at 10 bases. The CDR3 contains 20 residues. The germline CDR1 and CDR2 sequences are SGHRS and YFSETQ. Trimming removed 3 bases from V and 1 base from J; junction bases left unmatched: 16. The DNA of the CDR3 is TGCGCCAGCAGCTCAGGGATGGGGACAGGGGACCTCCAGTCTGGAAACACCATATATTTT. Amino acids: CASSSGMGTGDLQSGNTIYF.

The chain uses TRBV7-2 and TRBJ2-3, with a possible D match to TRBD2 (7 bases). This CDR3 has 14 residues. V dropped 5 bases and J dropped 10 bases, with 19 bases sitting between them. Germline loops: CDR1 SGHTA, CDR2 FQGNSA. The CDR3 here is CASSPGGQGESQYF. In DNA, the CDR3 is TGTGCCAGCAGCCCCGGGGGGCAGGGCGAGTCGCAGTATTTT.

V usage is TRBV2 and J usage is TRBJ2-5; D call uncertain. Germline V gene sequence: CDR1 SNHLY, CDR2 FYNNEI. There are 12 residues in the CDR3. Trimming removed 4 bases at V and 7 bases at J, with 10 bases between. The CDR3 sequence is CASSVLQATQYF. In DNA, the CDR3 is TGTGCCAGCAGTGTTCTTCAGGCGACCCAGTACTTC. The whole variable domain, filled in from reference TRBV2 and TRBJ2-5, reads EPEVTQTPSHQVTQMGQEVILRCVPISNHLYFYWYRQILGQKVEFLVSFYNNEISEKSEIFDDQFSVERPDGSNFTLKIRSTKLEDSAMYFCASSVLQATQYFGPGTRLLVL.

The chain is built from TRBV5-4 and TRBJ2-7, with TRBD2 as a possible D gene (6 bases). Germline V gene data show CDR1 as SGHNT and CDR2 as YYREEE (reference sequence). This CDR3 has 16 residues. V lost 0 bases and J lost 2, with 15 bases in between. CDR3 nucleotides: TGTGCCAGCAGCTTGGTATTCGGGAGTATAGCCTACGAGCAGTACTTC. It encodes CASSLVFGSIAYEQYF. The variable domain in full, with the rest retrieved from reference TRBV5-4 and TRBJ2-7, is ETGVTQSPTHLIKTRGQQVTLRCSSQSGHNTVSWYQQALGQGPQFIFQYYREEENGRGNFPPRFSGLQFPNYSSELNVNALELDDSALYLCASSLVFGSIAYEQYFGPGTRLTVT.

The chain has TRBV29-1 and TRBJ1-4, with D perhaps TRBD1 (5 bases). This CDR3 is built from 12 residues. Germline loops: CDR1 SQVTM, CDR2 ANQGSEA. Trimming cost V 4 bases and J 7 bases, with 10 bases left between them. CDR3 sequence: CSVGGGGEKLFF. DNA of the CDR3: TGCAGCGTTGGCGGGGGAGGTGAAAAACTGTTTTTT.